This T cell receptor (beta chain) was sequenced for a study of T-cell reconstitution after alpha-beta-depleted transplantation in children. As it was prepared, the TCRbeta library received unique molecular identifiers. TCRdb processed the PCR reads anew with MiXCR; each CDR3 protein has one entry. The data contain a few hundred thousand distinct CDR3 sequences, around 16% of them singletons. CDR1 and CDR2 (germline): SQVTM, ANQGSEA. V lost 7 bases to trimming and J lost 0 bases; unmatched junction nucleotides: 7. The CDR3 spans 15 residues. The origin of this receptor is a boy under two years old who had a stem cell transplant for Wiskott-Aldrich syndrome, so the T cells may come from the graft donor. The sequenced sample was PBMCs, mostly from graft donor cells, obtained 360 days after TCRalphabeta/CD19-depleted stem cell transplant. The chain employs TRBV29-1 and TRBJ2-2; 8 nucleotides align to TRBD1. The CDR3 bases are TGCAGCGCCAACAGGGGGGCCGCGAACACCGGGGAGCTGTTTTTT. This encodes CSANRGAANTGELFF.